These 10 T cell receptor beta chains were sequenced from one sample in a study of tumor and adjacent non-tumor tissue in lung cancer. A modified ARM-PCR protocol with three rounds of nested PCR amplified TCRbeta. MiXCR, applied by TCRdb to the multiplex PCR reads, yields one record per CDR3 protein. This sample has approximately 76,000 distinct CDR3 sequences; roughly 75% occur once, and the top ten carry around 12%. The template was RNA from unsorted bulk tissue. Sample: lung tumor tissue. These receptors were collected from a woman in her 70s with non-small cell lung cancer.

This chain uses TRBV5-4 with TRBJ2-1; D remains unclear. CDR3 size: 15 residues. V gave up 4 bases and J gave up 8 bases, with 19 bases separating them. The germline CDR1 and CDR2 sequences are SGHNT and YYREEE (reference sequence). The CDR3 is CASSSSANGFDEQFF. CDR3 bases: TGTGCCAGCAGCAGCTCCGCTAACGGGTTCGATGAGCAGTTCTTC.

On this clonotype: The conserved final phenylalanine or tryptophan is absent from the CDR3, which likely points to a read error. In DNA form, the CDR3 reads TGTGCCACCAAGAATCTGGGAAGCACCATATATTCT. The encoded protein is CATKNLGSTIYS. The genes are TRBV6-5 and TRBJ1-3; D gene uncertain. Germline V lookup: CDR1 MNHEY, CDR2 SVGAGI. This CDR3 region has 12 residues.

As regards this clonotype: The junction shows a germline mismatch at one end, possibly a read error. The V gene is TRBV5-6, the J gene TRBJ1-1; possible D gene TRBD1, 5 bases. The CDR3 has 12 residues. Germline V gene data show CDR1 as SGHDT and CDR2 as YYEEEE. The CDR3 DNA sequence: TGTGCCAGCAGCCCCTCTTCCAGGGAATCTCTCTTT. It codes for CASSPSSRESLF.

Concerning this clonotype itself: No conserved phenylalanine or tryptophan is present at the end of the CDR3, so a read error is the likely explanation. The chain couples TRBV10-3 to TRBJ2-5; 11 positions agree with TRBD1. The germline gives CDR1 ENHRY, CDR2 SYGVKD. The length of the CDR3 is 13 residues. CDR3 sequence (DNA): TGTGCTGCCAGGACAGGGGGCGAAGAGACCCAGTACCTC. As protein: CAARTGGEETQYL.

This clonotype was seen at least ten times. V and J are TRBV30 and TRBJ2-7; D is ambiguous. The CDR3 is 14 residues long. The V and J ends lost 0 bases and 4 bases respectively, with 13 bases between them. Germline lookup yields CDR1 GTSNPN and CDR2 SVGIG (reference sequence). The DNA of the CDR3 is TGTGCCTGGAGTGTTTCGCAGTTTGTATACGAGCAGTACTTC. Translation: CAWSVSQFVYEQYF. The full variable domain, rest sourced from reference TRBV30 and TRBJ2-7, is SQTIHQWPATLVQPVGSPLSLECTVEGTSNPNLYWYRQAAGRGLQLLFYSVGIGQISSEVPQNLSASRPQDRQFILSSKKLLLSDSGFYLCAWSVSQFVYEQYFGPGTRLTVT.

As regards this clonotype: One end of the junction does not line up with germline, which may come from a read error. J is TRBJ2-1 and V is TRBV4-2; 8 bases fit TRBD1. The CDR3 covers 14 residues. Germline CDR1 is LGHNA and CDR2 is YNFKEQ. Here the CDR3 reads CASSQTAGGGEQFF. The CDR3 DNA is TGTGCCAGCAGCCAAACCGCAGGGGGCGGGGAGCAATTCTTC.

This clonotype was detected ten times or more. The chain recombines TRBV20-1 with TRBJ2-1; 13 positions agree with TRBD2. Trimming at V came to 6 bases and at J to 9 bases, leaving 11 bases not matched to a gene. CDR1 DFQATT and CDR2 SNEGSKA come from the germline V gene (reference sequence). The CDR3 sequence is 15 residues long. The CDR3 loop reads CSARTGTSGTGEQFF. CDR3 DNA sequence: TGCAGTGCACGGACCGGGACTAGCGGGACGGGTGAGCAGTTCTTC.

The chain carries TRBV29-1 and TRBJ2-1, with D perhaps TRBD2 (6 bases). The CDR3 runs 13 residues. Germline loops: CDR1 SQVTM, CDR2 ANQGSEA. The V and J ends lost 4 bases and 15 bases respectively, with 22 bases between them. In DNA form, the CDR3 reads TGCAGCGTTGGAAGGAGTTGGGCTAGCGATAGGTTCTTC. This sequence encodes CSVGRSWASDRFF.

This chain joins TRBV13 and TRBJ2-3; TRBD2 agrees at 10 bases. Germline-derived CDR1 and CDR2 are PRHDT and FYEKMQ (reference sequence). The CDR3 runs to 15 residues. With V trimmed by 5 bases and J by 3 bases, 5 bases remained unmatched. CDR3 coding DNA: TGTGCCAGCAGCACCAGCGGGAGGGGGACAGATACGCAGTATTTT. Its protein is CASSTSGRGTDTQYF.

The CDR3 DNA follows: TGTGCCAGCAGTAGGACTAGCGCATTTATTGTCTACGAGCAGTACTTC. This translates into CASSRTSAFIVYEQYF. The V gene is TRBV6-1, the J gene TRBJ2-7; 9 positions match TRBD2. With V trimmed by 5 bases and J by 3 bases, 11 bases remained unmatched. This CDR3 comprises 16 residues. Germline CDR1 and CDR2: MNHNS and SASEGT.